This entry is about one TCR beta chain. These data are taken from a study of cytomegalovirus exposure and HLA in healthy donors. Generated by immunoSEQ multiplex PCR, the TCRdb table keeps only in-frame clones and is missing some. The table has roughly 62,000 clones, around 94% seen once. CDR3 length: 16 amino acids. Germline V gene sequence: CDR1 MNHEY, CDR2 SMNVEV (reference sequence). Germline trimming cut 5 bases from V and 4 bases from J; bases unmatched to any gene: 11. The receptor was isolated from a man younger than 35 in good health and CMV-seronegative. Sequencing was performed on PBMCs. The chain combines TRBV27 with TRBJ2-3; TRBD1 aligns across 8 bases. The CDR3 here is CASSRPQGGIADTQYF. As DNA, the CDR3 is TGTGCCAGCAGTCGACCACAGGGGGGAATTGCAGATACGCAGTATTTT.